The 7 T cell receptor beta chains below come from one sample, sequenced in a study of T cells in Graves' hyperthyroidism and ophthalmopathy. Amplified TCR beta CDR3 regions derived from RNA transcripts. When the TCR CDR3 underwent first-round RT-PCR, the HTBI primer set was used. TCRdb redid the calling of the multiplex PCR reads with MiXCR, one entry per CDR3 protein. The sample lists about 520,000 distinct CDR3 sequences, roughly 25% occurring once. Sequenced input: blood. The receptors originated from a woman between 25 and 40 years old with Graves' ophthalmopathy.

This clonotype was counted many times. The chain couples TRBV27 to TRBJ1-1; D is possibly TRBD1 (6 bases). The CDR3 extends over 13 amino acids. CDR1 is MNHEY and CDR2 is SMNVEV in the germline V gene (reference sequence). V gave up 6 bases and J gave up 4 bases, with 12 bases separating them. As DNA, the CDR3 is TGTGCCAGCAGCCTATACAGGGTCACTGAAGCTTTCTTT. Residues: CASSLYRVTEAFF.

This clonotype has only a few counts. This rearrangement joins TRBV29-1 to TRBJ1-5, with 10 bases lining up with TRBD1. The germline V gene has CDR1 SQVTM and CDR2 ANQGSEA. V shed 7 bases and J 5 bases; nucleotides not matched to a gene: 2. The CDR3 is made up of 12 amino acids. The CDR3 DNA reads TGCAGCGCCGGGACAGGGGATCAGCCCCAGCATTTT. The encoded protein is CSAGTGDQPQHF. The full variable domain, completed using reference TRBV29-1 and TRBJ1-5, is SAVISQKPSRDICQRGTSLTIQCQVDSQVTMMFWYRQQPGQSLTLIATANQGSEATYESGFVIDKFPISRPNLTFSTLTVSNMSPEDSSIYLCSAGTGDQPQHFGDGTRLSIL.

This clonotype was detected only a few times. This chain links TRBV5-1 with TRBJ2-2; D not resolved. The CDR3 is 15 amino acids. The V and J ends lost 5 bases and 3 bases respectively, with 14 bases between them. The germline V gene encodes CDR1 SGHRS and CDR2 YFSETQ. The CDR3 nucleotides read TGCGCCAGCAGTCTGATACAAACGGACACCGGGGAGCTGTTTTTT. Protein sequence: CASSLIQTDTGELFF.

CDR3 protein: CASSQSRDYRDTEAFF. The CDR3 DNA reads TGTGCCAGCAGTCAAAGCCGGGACTACCGTGACACTGAAGCTTTCTTT. The rearrangement uses TRBV27 and TRBJ1-1; tentative D call: TRBD1 (5 bases). CDR1 and CDR2 from the germline V gene are MNHEY and SMNVEV (reference sequence). V lost 5 bases and J lost 3, with 19 bases in between. CDR3 length equals 16 residues.

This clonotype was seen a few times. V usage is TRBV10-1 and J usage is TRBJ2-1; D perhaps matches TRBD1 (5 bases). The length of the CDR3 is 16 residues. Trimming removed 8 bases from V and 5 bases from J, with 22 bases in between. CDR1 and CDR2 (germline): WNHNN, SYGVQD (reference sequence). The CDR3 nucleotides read TGCGCCAGCGCCTCCCAACAGGTAACGAAAGACAATGAGCAGTTCTTC. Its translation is CASASQQVTKDNEQFF.

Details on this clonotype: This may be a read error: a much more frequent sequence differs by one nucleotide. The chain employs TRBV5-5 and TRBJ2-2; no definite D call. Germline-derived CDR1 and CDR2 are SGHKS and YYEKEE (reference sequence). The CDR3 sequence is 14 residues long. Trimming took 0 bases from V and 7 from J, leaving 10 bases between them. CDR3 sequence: CASSLAAISGELFF. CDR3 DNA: TGTGCCAGCAGCTTGGCAGCGATTAGCGGGGAGCTGTTTTTT.

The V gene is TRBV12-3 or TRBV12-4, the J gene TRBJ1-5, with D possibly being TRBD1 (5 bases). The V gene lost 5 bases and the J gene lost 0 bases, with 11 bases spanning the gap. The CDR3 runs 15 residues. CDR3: CASSIQQVSNQPQHF. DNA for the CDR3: TGTGCCAGCAGTATACAACAGGTTAGCAATCAGCCCCAGCATTTT.